These T cell receptor beta chains were read from a single sample in a study of OX40 agonist ivuxolimab in advanced cancers. Profiling relied on immunoSEQ multiplex PCR, and the TCRdb table lists in-frame clones only, not all of them. This sample has tens of thousands of clones, with approximately 88% found just once. The sample in question was CD4+ or CD8+ T cells sorted from blood, obtained in a trial of the OX40 agonist ivuxolimab. The receptors were sampled from an adult with an advanced solid tumor such as melanoma, head and neck, liver or kidney cancer. CDR3s include the opening cysteine and the closing phenylalanine or tryptophan. Expanded clones are given a class, and other clones once, few, many or no size at all.

>-|TRBV4-3|TRBJ2-5
CASSQMGVAQETQYF
>-|TRBV5-6|TRBJ2-5
CASSSRQGGETQYF
>-|TRBV25-1|TRBJ2-3
CASTRADTQYF
>-|TRBV27|TRBJ2-1
CASSGLAAGNNEQFF
>-|TRBV2|TRBJ1-2
CASTAVAGDYGYTF
>-|TRBV7-9|TRBJ2-5
CASSYNRRAETQYF
>-|TRBV9|TRBJ2-1
CASSEGHAGIDEQFF
>-|TRBV5-6|TRBJ1-1
CASSDRGTGDTEAFF
>-|TRBV6-4|TRBJ2-1
CASSILAGYNEQFF
>-|TRBV2|TRBJ2-7
CASSEGRRFYEQYF
>-|TRBV5-4|TRBJ2-7
CASSEGLVGEQYF
>-|TRBV10-3|TRBJ2-7
CAIMAAYEQYF
>-|TRBV9|TRBJ2-1
CASSVASGGYNEQFF
>-|TRBV28|TRBJ2-7
CASSLTGAEQYF
>-|TRBV5-1|TRBJ1-2
CASSEGPRGYTF
>once|TRBV19|TRBJ1-6
CASSPQGRNNSPLHF
>-|TRBV18|TRBJ1-3
CASSPGAGGGNTIYF